Listed here is a single T cell receptor beta chain. What it binds is not known. This CDR3 spans 15 amino acids. Clones were sequenced by immunoSEQ multiplex PCR, and TCRdb holds only the in-frame ones, with some missing. This sample carries around 2.5 million clones, more than 85% of them seen once, and the ten largest clones take around 0.37%. The data are from a study of shared clonotypes between healthy human individuals. Study-wide results and limits: The low donor count limited represented genetic and exposure-history diversity.

Sequenced input: naive CD4+ T cells from PBMCs. Subset reported: CD45RA+ positively selected. The rearrangement uses TRBV12-2 and TRBJ2-1; TRBD2, the D gene given by the table, was not confirmed from the DNA. TRBV12-2 is flagged as a pseudogene. This sequence originates from a man aged 18-30 years in good health. Some clones in this sample may be carry-over from other donors' samples. CDR3 amino acids: CASRPGLDRYNEQFF. CDR3 nucleotides: TGTGCAAGTCGCCCTGGACTAGATAGATACAATGAGCAGTTCTTC.